This T cell receptor (beta chain) was captured by sequencing in a study of PD-1 blockade in classical Hodgkin lymphoma. Overall study findings and caveats: Those patients who began receiving nivolumab less than 1 year after ASCT had lower diversity, and they were excluded. Underlying causes for the observed repertoire differences were not defined, possibly disease activity or prior therapy. Diversity in CD4+ TCRs, unlike that measured in CD8+ TCRs, had risen significantly by C4D1.

Brentuximab vedotin exposure varied among the patients, all of whom had relapsed after autologous stem cell transplantation. From thawed PBMCs, CD4+ T cells were purified using magnetic negative selection. Repertoires were generated with immunoSEQ multiplex PCR, while TCRdb's copy carries only in-frame clones and drops some. Here the sample spans under 2,000 clones, about nine tenths being singletons. About this clone itself: Its target is unknown.

Germline-derived CDR1 and CDR2 are GTSNPN and SVGIG (reference sequence). This CDR3 contains 13 residues. With 4 bases removed from V and 3 bases from J, the gap between germline ends came to 10 bases. The source material was CD4+ T cells from blood, sampled at baseline. The TCR was taken from a human donor with classical Hodgkin lymphoma. V and J are TRBV30 and TRBJ2-1; no firm D call. This CDR3 reads CAWTISSYNEQFF. In nucleotides, the CDR3 is TGTGCCTGGACGATCAGTAGCTACAATGAGCAGTTCTTC.